This T cell receptor (beta chain) stems from a study of blood T cell repertoires in COVID-19. Across the whole study: Both acute and convalescent COVID-19 samples were obtained from the United States, Italy and Spain. T cells, B-cell-depleted T cells, or PBMCs supplied cDNA or gDNA.

Original processing notes: Counts of nucleated cells, estimated from reference gene primer amplification, were obtained. The data were produced by immunoSEQ multiplex PCR, yet TCRdb's version contains in-frame clones alone and is incomplete. D and trimming come from the DNA, and the V and J calls and clone size come from that table. The top ten clones hold 2.2% of a sample with 130,000 or so clones, approximately 71% of them seen once. Source material: peripheral blood. This receptor was taken from a woman in her seventies with acute or convalescent COVID-19.

CDR3 coding DNA: TGTGCCAGCAGTTTGTCGGACAGGGTTCAGCCCCAGCATTTT. This sequence encodes CASSLSDRVQPQHF. The rearrangement uses TRBV6-6 and TRBJ1-5, with TRBD1 matching 8 bases. V lost 4 bases and J lost 6; bases outside the gene matches: 5. Germline V gene data show CDR1 as MNHNY and CDR2 as SVGAGI (reference sequence). CDR3 length equals 14 residues.